This T cell receptor beta chain appears in the sequencing data of a study of control samples from healthy donors and cancer patients. Assay used: immunoSEQ multiplex PCR; TCRdb lists only in-frame clones, some missing. The sample shows fewer than 20,000 clones, around 87% of them seen only once. The J segment lost 0 bases and the V segment lost 5 bases, leaving 6 bases of the junction unmatched. The germline V gene encodes CDR1 LGHDT and CDR2 YNNKEL (reference sequence). The CDR3 is made up of 16 amino acids. The sequence was collected from a woman between 65 and 79 years old with colorectal cancer. Sequenced: PBMCs. This rearrangement joins TRBV3-1 (or the pseudogene TRBV3-2) to TRBJ1-4, with TRBD1 matching over 7 bases. Here the CDR3 DNA reads TGTGCCAGCAGCAGTAGACAGGGAGCAACTAATGAAAAACTGTTTTTT. Protein product: CASSSRQGATNEKLFF.